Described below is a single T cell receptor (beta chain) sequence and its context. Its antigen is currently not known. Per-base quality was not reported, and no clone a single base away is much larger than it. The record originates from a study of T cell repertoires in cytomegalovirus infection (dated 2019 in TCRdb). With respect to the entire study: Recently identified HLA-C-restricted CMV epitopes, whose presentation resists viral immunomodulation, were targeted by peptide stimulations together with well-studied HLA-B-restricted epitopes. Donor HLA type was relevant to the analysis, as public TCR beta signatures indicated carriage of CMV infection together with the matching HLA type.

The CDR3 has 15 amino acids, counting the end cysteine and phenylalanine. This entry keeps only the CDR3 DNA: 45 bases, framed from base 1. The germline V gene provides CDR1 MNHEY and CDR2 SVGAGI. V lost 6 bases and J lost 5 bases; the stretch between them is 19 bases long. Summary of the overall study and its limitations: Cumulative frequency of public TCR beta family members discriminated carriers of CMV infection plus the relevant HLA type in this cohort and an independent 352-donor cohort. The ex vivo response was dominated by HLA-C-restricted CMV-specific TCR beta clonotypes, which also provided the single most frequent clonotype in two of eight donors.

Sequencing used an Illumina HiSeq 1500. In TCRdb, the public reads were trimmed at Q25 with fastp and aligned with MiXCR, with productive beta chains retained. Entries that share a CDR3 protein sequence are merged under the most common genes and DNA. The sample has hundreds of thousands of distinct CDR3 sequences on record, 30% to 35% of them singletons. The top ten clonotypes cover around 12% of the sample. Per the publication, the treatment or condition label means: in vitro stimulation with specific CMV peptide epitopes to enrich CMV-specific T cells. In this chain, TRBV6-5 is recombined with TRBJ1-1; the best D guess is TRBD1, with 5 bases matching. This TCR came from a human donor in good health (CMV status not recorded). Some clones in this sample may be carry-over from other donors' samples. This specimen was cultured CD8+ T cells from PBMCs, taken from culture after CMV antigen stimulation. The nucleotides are TGTGCCAGCAGCCAAATCCAGGGTCTCGGGACTGAAGCTTTCTTT. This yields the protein CASSQIQGLGTEAFF.